This paragraph reports one TCR beta chain. This record comes from a study of shared clonotypes between healthy human individuals. Negatively enriched CD4+ T cells were divided by CD45RA into naive and memory. CDR3 length: 13 residues. Methods used by the authors: Filtering was not the same, since immunoSEQ gave junction-only sequences without quality scores. Sequencing was performed with immunoSEQ multiplex PCR; in TCRdb, only in-frame clones are kept and a portion is missing. V and J calls and clone size are copied from that table; D and trimming were computed from the DNA. The table shows roughly 520,000 clones, with roughly 95% occurring only once.

This chain joins TRBV21-1 and TRBJ2-5; the D call in the table, TRBD1, was not verified against the DNA. The DNA end favors TRBJ2-7, so the J call may be wrong. TRBV21-1 is shown as a pseudogene. Sequenced material: naive CD4+ T cells sorted from blood. Subset reported: CD45RA+ positively selected. This TCR was recovered from a woman between 25 and 40 years old in good health. Here the CDR3 DNA reads TGTGCCAGCATCTCGACAGGGGAACGCGAGCAGTACTTC. It specifies CASISTGEREQYF.